This T cell receptor beta chain comes out of a study of T cell responses to AZD1222 COVID-19 vaccine (dated by TCRdb to the early 2020s). General notes on the study: TCR sequencing covered roughly 230 trial participants: 207 given two doses of AZD1222 and 26 given two doses of MenACWY control vaccine. Enrollment into the trials was organized by age into subgroups of 18-55, 56-69 and 70-plus years, and those subgroups contained roughly 140, 27 and 60 TCR-sequenced participants, respectively. Overall results and qualifications from the work: Most participants were white British and females outnumbered males, and the authors suggested that clonal diversity may have been underestimated. Because no day 14 peak-response samples were available, repertoires were characterized only after the peak T cell response. Spike-specific TCR breadth and depth rose significantly after two AZD1222 doses compared with day 0 and with MenACWY recipients. The vaccine-associated CD4 TCRs covered the entire spike protein, and the dominant responses fell in regions 160-218 and 743-854. The 56-69-year group was small, and its depth increase did not reach significance, likely because of low power. Conclusions about previously exposed vaccinees were limited because only six AZD1222 recipients were SARS-CoV-2 seropositive at baseline. Reportedly, almost half of the unique spike-specific TCRs recognized epitopes lying outside the regions that are mutated in the B.1.351 and B.1.1.7 variants.

The CDR3 regions of human TCRbeta chains were analyzed by immunosequencing. From the authors' description of their analysis: TCRs in the repertoires were compared against a reference library of SARS-CoV-2-specific TCRs that had been generated with the MIRA antigen-specificity platform. Breadth was defined as the fraction of unique TCRs that were SARS-CoV-2-associated. Depth was defined as the fraction of total T cells that were SARS-CoV-2-associated. Using the MIRA data, every spike-specific TCR was mapped to the spike region that the TCR reacted to and assigned to either a CD4 or a CD8 class. Log10-transformed breadth and depth values were compared by one-way ANOVA with Sidak's multiple comparisons tests. TCRdb stores this immuneACCESS table with in-frame sequences only. Part of the clones is absent; in the studies checked, under half of the shortfall reflects unresolved V genes, and no reason is known for the rest. From that table come the V and J calls and clone size; the DNA was used to work out D and trimming. This sample is represented by roughly 30,000 clones; around 78% of them were singletons. Jointly, the top ten make up 3.5% to 5.5% of the sample.

The sample's time point, from its label and the paper: about 28 days (+/-7) after the second vaccine dose. AZD1222 recipients with second doses at about 4 weeks or about 12 weeks were pooled, because spike-specific TCR depth and breadth did not differ between schedules. Vaccinee samples were obtained from the UK trials COV001 and COV002, which included a single-blind randomized controlled phase 2/3 trial of AZD1222 (ChAdOx1 nCoV-19) in healthy adults. For TCRbeta chain sequencing, PBMC samples from trial participants were taken at day 0 and at day 28 after the second dose. Details on this clone: Its antigen specificity is not known. Within one base of it there is no much larger clone, and no base qualities were kept.

The source material was peripheral blood, sampled 28 days after the second AZD1222 dose. The sequence came from an adult who received the AZD1222 COVID-19 vaccine.

The CDR3 loop reads CASSPPGSYEQYF. The DNA sequence reads TGTGCCAGCAGCCCCCCCGGCTCCTACGAGCAGTACTTC. The V and J segments used are TRBV3-1 (or the pseudogene TRBV3-2) and TRBJ2-7, with no confidently assigned D gene. Taken from cysteine to phenylalanine, the CDR3 has 13 residues. Just CDR3 DNA is preserved here, 39 bases in frame from base 1. According to the germline V gene (reference sequence), CDR1 reads LGHDT and CDR2 reads YNNKEL. Trimming costs V 4 bases and J 0 bases, and their ends lie 7 bases apart.